This passage covers 17 T cell receptor beta chains from one sample sequenced in a study of blood T cell repertoires in COVID-19. The table came from immunoSEQ multiplex PCR; TCRdb's copy has only in-frame clones and leaves some out. The sample includes around 700,000 clones, just under 90% of them seen just once. The sample was peripheral blood. The receptors here all came from a woman between 18 and 29 years old with acute or convalescent COVID-19.

V usage is TRBV13 and J usage is TRBJ1-6; 7 positions match TRBD1. V lost 5 bases to trimming and J lost 7 bases; unmatched junction nucleotides: 8. The CDR3 sequence is 15 residues long. Germline loops: CDR1 PRHDT, CDR2 FYEKMQ (reference sequence). The DNA for the CDR3 is TGTGCCAGCAGCGAAAACAGGGGTTTGAATTCACCCCTCCACTTT. Translating it yields CASSENRGLNSPLHF.

The V gene is TRBV27, the J gene TRBJ2-1; the match to TRBD1 covers 7 bases. Germline V CDR1 and CDR2: MNHEY, SMNVEV (reference sequence). The junction had 12 bases not matched to a gene; V was cut back by 4 bases and J by 0 bases. This CDR3 contains 18 residues. DNA for the CDR3: TGTGCCAGCAGTTCCGCCCACAGGGGCGCACTCTCCTACAATGAGCAGTTCTTC. The encoded protein is CASSSAHRGALSYNEQFF.

This rearrangement joins TRBV27 to TRBJ2-3; TRBD2 aligns across 9 bases. The ends lost 2 bases at V and 2 bases at J; junction bases unmatched: 5. The CDR3 has 16 residues. CDR1 MNHEY and CDR2 SMNVEV come from the germline V gene (reference sequence). The CDR3 sequence is CASSLGSGGYTDTQYF. The CDR3 coding sequence is TGTGCCAGCAGTTTAGGTAGCGGGGGATACACAGATACGCAGTATTTT.

CDR3 residues: CASSLGGALVDTQYF. The CDR3 region has the DNA TGCGCCAGCAGCCTCGGGGGGGCCTTAGTCGATACGCAGTATTTT. J is TRBJ2-3 and V is TRBV4-1; TRBD2 agrees at 8 bases. The CDR3 extends over 15 amino acids. Germline assignment: CDR1 MGHRA and CDR2 YSYEKL. V lost 4 bases and J lost 6; bases outside the gene matches: 9.

The chain recombines TRBV9 with TRBJ1-1; perhaps TRBD1 as D (6 bases). V was cut by 5 bases and J by 1 base, with 15 bases left in between. The V gene's germline CDR1 is SGDLS and CDR2 YYNGEE. The CDR3 is 15 amino acids. As DNA, the CDR3 is TGTGCCAGCAGACCCGGACGGGGACAGAACACTGAAGCTTTCTTT. It encodes CASRPGRGQNTEAFF.

This chain links TRBV4-2 with TRBJ2-1; 9 bases match TRBD2. Trimming at V came to 1 base and at J to 3 bases, leaving 1 base not matched to a gene. This CDR3 has 15 amino acids. Germline CDR1 is LGHNA and CDR2 is YNFKEQ. CDR3 residues: CASSQGGGGYNEQFF. In DNA, the CDR3 is TGTGCCAGCAGCCAAGGCGGGGGGGGCTACAATGAGCAGTTCTTC.

The gene calls are TRBV11-3 and TRBJ1-1; D ambiguous. CDR1 is SGHNT and CDR2 is YENEEA in the germline V gene. The CDR3 has 12 residues. The germline V and J ends were trimmed by 4 bases and 7 bases, with 10 bases remaining between them. DNA for the CDR3: TGTGCCAGCAGCTCCATTCGGGGTGAAGCTTTCTTT. Amino acids: CASSSIRGEAFF.

The chain is built from TRBV25-1 and TRBJ1-2, with TRBD1 matching over 7 bases. Germline values: CDR1 MGHDK, CDR2 SYGVNS. V was clipped by 6 bases and J by 4 bases; unmatched bases: 5. This CDR3 has 13 amino acids. Written as DNA, the CDR3 is TGTGCCAGCAGGGGCGACAGGGTCTATGGCTACACCTTC. As protein: CASRGDRVYGYTF.

This chain connects TRBV5-6 to TRBJ1-5, with 8 bases identical to TRBD1. Looked up from germline, CDR1 is SGHDT and CDR2 is YYEEEE. This CDR3 is 15 amino acids long. Trimming removed 2 bases from V and 3 bases from J; junction bases left unmatched: 4. DNA of the CDR3: TGTGCCAGCAGCTTCGGGACAGGAGTCAATCAGCCCCAGCATTTT. Its protein is CASSFGTGVNQPQHF.

The chain uses TRBV6-5 and TRBJ1-2; possible D gene TRBD1, 6 bases. CDR3 size: 15 residues. V was clipped by 5 bases and J by 0 bases, with 13 bases between them. CDR1 is MNHEY and CDR2 is SVGAGI in the germline V gene. The DNA of the CDR3 is TGTGCCAGCAGTACACAGGGAAACCCTAACTATGGCTACACCTTC. Protein product: CASSTQGNPNYGYTF.

CDR3 coding DNA: TGTGCCACCAGCAACCTAGCGGGGGCGAAGAACACCGGGGAGCTGTTTTTT. It encodes CATSNLAGAKNTGELFF. The chain employs TRBV15 and TRBJ2-2, with 10 nucleotides matching TRBD2. The ends lost 4 bases at V and 1 base at J; junction bases unmatched: 6. Germline V gene sequence: CDR1 LNHNV, CDR2 YYDKDF (reference sequence). The CDR3 has 17 residues.

The chain recombines TRBV11-3 with TRBJ1-1, with D hard to call. Germline V gives CDR1 SGHNT, CDR2 YENEEA. The CDR3 extends over 13 amino acids. V was cut by 3 bases and J by 4 bases, with 9 bases left in between. CDR3 nucleotides: TGTGCCAGCAGCTTCGGACGGGGCACTGAAGCTTTCTTT. It yields the protein CASSFGRGTEAFF. Supplemented by reference TRBV11-3 and TRBJ1-1, the full variable domain reads EAGVVQSPRYKIIEKKQPVAFWCNPISGHNTLYWYLQNLGQGPELLIRYENEEAVDDSQLPKDRFSAERLKGVDSTLKIQPAELGDSAVYLCASSFGRGTEAFFGQGTRLTVV.

This clone has only one observation. The V and J genes are TRBV18 and TRBJ2-3, with 10 bases aligning to TRBD2. Germline loops: CDR1 KGHSH, CDR2 LQKENI. V was pared by 2 bases and J by 6 bases, with 5 bases of the junction left unmatched. The CDR3 spans 15 residues. For the CDR3, the DNA is TGTGCCAGCTCACCATCACTAGCGGGGTCGGATACGCAGTATTTT. Protein: CASSPSLAGSDTQYF.

The chain joins TRBV7-9 to TRBJ1-5; 8 bases align to TRBD1. Germline V gene data show CDR1 as SEHNR and CDR2 as FQNEAQ (reference sequence). V lost 5 bases to trimming and J lost 7 bases; unmatched junction nucleotides: 7. The length of the CDR3 is 14 residues. The CDR3 is CASSPDRVGQPQHF. CDR3 in DNA: TGTGCCAGCAGCCCGGACAGGGTAGGGCAGCCCCAGCATTTT.

This clone has only one observation. The chain combines TRBV6-4 with TRBJ2-1; D is possibly TRBD1 (5 bases). Trimming stripped 0 bases from V and 6 bases from J, with 18 bases between. This CDR3 comprises 17 residues. Per the germline V gene, CDR1 is MRHNA and CDR2 is SNTAGT. Here the CDR3 DNA reads TGTGCCAGCAGTGACTCACCCCAAAACAGTAGGGGCAATGAGCAGTTCTTC. This gives the protein CASSDSPQNSRGNEQFF.

This chain joins TRBV24-1 and TRBJ2-5, with D tentatively TRBD1 (6 bases). Germline values: CDR1 KGHDR, CDR2 SFDVKD. Trimming stripped 9 bases from V and 5 bases from J, with 12 bases between. The CDR3 spans 12 residues. Written as DNA, the CDR3 is TGTGCCACCGAGGGGGAGTGGGAGACCCAGTACTTC. This codes for CATEGEWETQYF.

This chain uses TRBV27 with TRBJ2-7; D call uncertain. Germline assignment: CDR1 MNHEY and CDR2 SMNVEV (reference sequence). V lost 4 bases and J lost 3, with 7 bases in between. The CDR3 consists of 12 residues. The CDR3 nucleotides read TGTGCCAGCAGTTCCAACTTCTACGAGCAGTACTTC. Amino acid sequence: CASSSNFYEQYF.